Below, 25 T cell receptor beta chains from the same sample are listed, as sequenced in a study of T cells in localized non-small cell lung cancer (TCRdb year 2020). Libraries were constructed by the immunoSEQ multiplex PCR assay. TCRdb's version of the immuneACCESS table is confined to in-frame rearrangements and falls short of the full clone set. An unresolved V gene accounts for under half of the shortfall where checked; the remainder is of unknown origin. The sample table records about 53,000 clones; 80% to 85% of these occur just once. The ten most abundant clones make up approximately 17% of the sample. Specimen: peripheral blood mononuclear cells, collected before any cancer treatment. These receptors all come from a man aged 35 to 70 with stage III lung adenocarcinoma.

J is TRBJ1-5 and V is TRBV6-5; D unclear. The CDR3 runs to 11 residues. Trimming pared 4 bases from V and 14 bases from J, leaving 12 bases between. Germline-derived CDR1 and CDR2 are MNHEY and SVGAGI. This CDR3 is CASSSGGSEHF. The CDR3 nucleotides are TGTGCCAGCAGTTCGGGAGGGTCCGAGCATTTT.

The chain couples TRBV2 to TRBJ2-7, with TRBD1 matching 9 bases. This CDR3 has 14 amino acids. Germline V lookup: CDR1 SNHLY, CDR2 FYNNEI. The ends lost 3 bases at V and 4 bases at J; junction bases unmatched: 4. The CDR3 DNA sequence: TGTGCCAGCAGTGAGGGGACAGGGTGGTACGAGCAGTACTTC. It specifies CASSEGTGWYEQYF.

This chain uses TRBV18 with TRBJ1-5, with TRBD1 as a possible D gene (6 bases). Germline V lookup: CDR1 KGHSH, CDR2 LQKENI. V lost 3 bases and J lost 5, with 11 bases in between. CDR3 length: 14 residues. The CDR3 coding sequence is TGTGCCAGCTCACCTGGGGGGGCGTATCAGCCCCAGCATTTT. Its translation: CASSPGGAYQPQHF.

This clone was detected once. The chain uses TRBV2 and TRBJ2-3; D gene ambiguous. The CDR3 has 15 residues. Trimming took off 5 bases at V and 3 bases at J, with 15 bases between the two ends. Germline CDR1 reads SNHLY; CDR2 reads FYNNEI. CDR3 residues: CASSPRSVETDTQYF. CDR3 coding DNA: TGTGCCAGCAGTCCTAGATCTGTAGAGACAGATACGCAGTATTTT.

This clone was counted only a few times. The V gene is TRBV5-1, the J gene TRBJ1-1; perhaps TRBD1 as D (6 bases). The CDR3 runs to 14 residues. The V end was cut by 4 bases, the J end by 1 base, with 11 bases between. Germline V gives CDR1 SGHRS, CDR2 YFSETQ. The CDR3 is CASSVTGTNTEAFF. CDR3 nucleotide sequence: TGCGCCAGCAGCGTCACAGGGACGAACACTGAAGCTTTCTTT.

The chain couples TRBV7-3 to TRBJ2-7; D is unresolved. CDR1 SGHTA and CDR2 FQGTGA come from the germline V gene. The V end was cut by 2 bases, the J end by 4 bases, with 15 bases between. The CDR3 loop spans 15 amino acids. DNA of the CDR3: TGTGCCAGCAGCTTAGACGGCGCTCCTGAGTACGAGCAGTACTTC. Amino acid sequence: CASSLDGAPEYEQYF.

This clone appeared once. This chain connects TRBV4-1 to TRBJ2-1, with D uncertain. This CDR3 region has 16 residues. The V gene lost 0 bases and the J gene lost 3 bases, with 12 bases spanning the gap. CDR1 and CDR2 (germline): MGHRA, YSYEKL. The CDR3 DNA reads TGCGCCAGCAGCCAAGAAATGGGCGGCCTCTACAATGAGCAGTTCTTC. It translates to CASSQEMGGLYNEQFF.

The CDR3 bases are TGTGCCAGCAGCAAGATGCCCTCCTACGAGCAGTACTTC. Translated: CASSKMPSYEQYF. This sequence joins TRBV5-6 and TRBJ2-7; D unclear. Trimming stripped 4 bases from V and 0 bases from J, with 8 bases between. Germline CDR1 SGHDT, CDR2 YYEEEE. This CDR3 is 13 amino acids long. Supplemented by reference TRBV5-6 and TRBJ2-7, the full variable domain reads DAGVTQSPTHLIKTRGQQVTLRCSPKSGHDTVSWYQQALGQGPQFIFQYYEEEERQRGNFPDRFSGHQFPNYSSELNVNALLLGDSALYLCASSKMPSYEQYFGPGTRLTVT.

The V and J genes are TRBV30 and TRBJ2-5; weak D call: TRBD2 (5 bases). Germline CDR1 GTSNPN, CDR2 SVGIG (reference sequence). This CDR3 comprises 13 residues. V lost 5 bases, J lost 5 bases, and 15 bases lay in between. The CDR3 reads CAWGPDGGETQYF. CDR3 coding DNA: TGTGCCTGGGGCCCCGACGGCGGGGAGACCCAGTACTTC.

This chain joins TRBV7-9 and TRBJ2-5; D ambiguous. The J call is uncertain, as TRBJ2-7 better fits the DNA end. Germline lookup yields CDR1 SEHNR and CDR2 FQNEAQ (reference sequence). The CDR3 sequence is 11 residues long. CDR3 sequence: CASSPGDEQYF. CDR3 DNA sequence: TGTGCCAGCAGCCCAGGAGACGAGCAGTACTTC.

There are many counts of this clone. Other nucleotide sequences from this sample produce the same CDR3. CDR3 DNA: TGTGCCAGCAGTTACCAATACGAGCAGTACTTC. Protein sequence: CASSYQYEQYF. The rearrangement uses TRBV6-5 and TRBJ2-7, with D unclear. This CDR3 is 11 amino acids long. The ends were cut back, 2 bases at V and 4 bases at J, with 3 bases in the middle. The germline CDR1 and CDR2 sequences are MNHEY and SVGAGI.

V is TRBV9 and J is TRBJ2-7; 9 nucleotides agree with TRBD1. J was trimmed by 6 bases and V by 3 bases; bases with no gene match: 4. Germline V gene data show CDR1 as SGDLS and CDR2 as YYNGEE. CDR3 length equals 13 residues. The CDR3, as DNA: TGTGCCAGCAGCGGCACGACAGGGGGCGAGCAGTACTTC. Translation: CASSGTTGGEQYF. Together with reference TRBV9 and TRBJ2-7, the CDR3 gives the full variable domain: DSGVTQTPKHLITATGQRVTLRCSPRSGDLSVYWYQQSLDQGLQFLIQYYNGEERAKGNILERFSAQQFPDLHSELNLSSLELGDSALYFCASSGTTGGEQYFGPGTRLTVT.

The chain combines TRBV2 with TRBJ2-5; 7 nucleotides match TRBD1. The V gene's germline CDR1 is SNHLY and CDR2 FYNNEI. The CDR3 runs 17 residues. With V trimmed by 0 bases and J by 4 bases, 11 bases remained unmatched. CDR3 residues: CASSEASTQGVRETQYF. The CDR3 coding sequence is TGTGCCAGCAGTGAAGCGTCAACCCAGGGGGTGAGAGAGACCCAGTACTTC.

The chain employs TRBV29-1 and TRBJ1-4; TRBD1 might be the D (6 bases). Germline V lookup: CDR1 SQVTM, CDR2 ANQGSEA. The CDR3 length is 13 residues. Trimming removed 6 bases at V and 8 bases at J, with 16 bases between. As DNA, the CDR3 is TGCAGCGTCGCACAGGGCAAAGGCGAAAAACTGTTTTTT. Translating it yields CSVAQGKGEKLFF.

The genes are TRBV7-2 and TRBJ1-4; 7 bases align to TRBD1. With V trimmed by 1 base and J by 4 bases, 3 bases remained unmatched. This CDR3 contains 15 residues. Germline V gene lookup returns CDR1 SGHTA and CDR2 FQGNSA. The CDR3 is CASSLVGQFNEKLFF. In nucleotides, the CDR3 is TGTGCCAGCAGCTTAGTGGGACAGTTTAATGAAAAACTGTTTTTT.

The chain uses TRBV21-1 and TRBJ2-2; the listed D gene, TRBD1, was not tested against the DNA. TRBV21-1 is flagged as a pseudogene. The CDR3 covers 15 residues. CDR3 sequence reads: CASSYGTGNTGELFF. Written as DNA, the CDR3 is TGTGCCAGCAGTTACGGGACAGGGAACACCGGGGAGCTGTTTTTT.

The J gene is TRBJ1-2, the V gene TRBV6-5; 7 bases line up with TRBD1. The CDR3 covers 14 residues. V shed 0 bases and J 6 bases; nucleotides not matched to a gene: 4. CDR1 is MNHEY, CDR2 SVGAGI, per germline. The DNA of the CDR3 is TGTGCCAGCAGTTACTCAGGGGGCGCCGATGGCTACACCTTC. Translated: CASSYSGGADGYTF.

The chain employs TRBV10-1 and TRBJ2-5; D is perhaps TRBD2 (6 bases). The germline V and J ends were trimmed by 3 bases and 0 bases, with 8 bases remaining between them. The CDR3 is 14 residues long. Looked up from germline, CDR1 is WNHNN and CDR2 is SYGVQD (reference sequence). The CDR3 DNA reads as TGCGCCAGCAGTGACGGAGGGTACCAAGAGACCCAGTACTTC. As protein: CASSDGGYQETQYF.

This clone was detected ten times or more. Here the CDR3 reads CASSEHEGTRDTIYF. The CDR3 DNA reads TGTGCCAGCAGTGAACACGAGGGGACTCGTGACACCATATATTTT. The rearrangement uses TRBV6-1 and TRBJ1-3; D is perhaps TRBD1 (5 bases). Trimming shortened V by 2 bases and J by 8 bases, and 16 bases separated the two germline ends. Germline V gene sequence: CDR1 MNHNS, CDR2 SASEGT. CDR3 length: 15 residues.

Note on this clone: The same CDR3 arises from other DNA sequences in this sample as well. This chain links TRBV30 with TRBJ1-5; possibly TRBD1 for D (5 bases). V was cut by 4 bases and J by 5 bases, with 12 bases left in between. The CDR3 consists of 13 residues. CDR1 is GTSNPN, CDR2 SVGIG, per germline (reference sequence). CDR3 residues: CAWTGRDDQPQHF. The CDR3 coding sequence is TGTGCCTGGACAGGGCGGGATGATCAGCCCCAGCATTTT.

In this sample, this clone turned up once. The V gene is TRBV10-3, the J gene TRBJ2-7; the D call may be TRBD1 or TRBD2 (7 bases each). The length of the CDR3 is 13 residues. In germline, CDR1 is ENHRY, CDR2 SYGVKD. V was trimmed by 4 bases and J by 6 bases, leaving 13 bases between them. This CDR3 is CAISAGGVGEQYF. The CDR3 DNA sequence: TGTGCCATCAGTGCAGGGGGGGTAGGCGAGCAGTACTTC.

V gene TRBV6-5 combines with J gene TRBJ1-1, with a weak D call TRBD1 (5 bases). This CDR3 contains 14 residues. The germline V and J ends were trimmed by 5 bases and 0 bases, with 10 bases remaining between them. From germline, CDR1 is MNHEY and CDR2 SVGAGI. Written as DNA, the CDR3 is TGTGCCAGCAGTCAGGGACGGCTGAACACTGAAGCTTTCTTT. Translated: CASSQGRLNTEAFF.

V is TRBV19 and J is TRBJ1-1; D gene uncertain. Trimming stripped 1 base from V and 1 base from J, with 7 bases between. This CDR3 is built from 14 residues. Germline lookup yields CDR1 LNHDA and CDR2 SQIVND (reference sequence). The DNA for the CDR3 is TGTGCCAGTAGTATAGGAGCCCCGAACACTGAAGCTTTCTTT. It yields the protein CASSIGAPNTEAFF.

This clone was picked up a small number of times. The CDR3 spells CASSTGGQGETQYF. CDR3 nucleotides: TGTGCCAGTAGTACCGGGGGACAGGGCGAGACCCAGTACTTC. The chain links TRBV19 to TRBJ2-5, with 9 positions matching TRBD1. Trimming cost V 4 bases and J 5 bases; bases outside gene matches: 5. Germline CDR1 and CDR2: LNHDA and SQIVND (reference sequence). The CDR3 length is 14 residues.

V usage is TRBV18 and J usage is TRBJ2-3; D might be TRBD2 (6 bases). Germline V gene lookup returns CDR1 KGHSH and CDR2 LQKENI. The V end was cut by 3 bases, the J end by 6 bases, with 13 bases between. This CDR3 comprises 14 residues. CDR3 sequence reads: CASSPSGDQDTQYF. In nucleotides, the CDR3 is TGTGCCAGCTCACCTTCGGGGGACCAGGATACGCAGTATTTT.